One TCR beta chain is described in this entry. What it recognizes is unknown. Germline V CDR1 and CDR2: MNHEY, SVGAGI. Trimming took off 6 bases at V and 3 bases at J, with 14 bases between the two ends. CDR3 length equals 14 residues. PCR amplification relied on 60 Vbeta primers (plus 13 Jbeta primers). Sequencing used immunoSEQ multiplex PCR; TCRdb keeps in-frame clones, though not all of them. The sample records approximately 120,000 clones, over 65% being singletons. The sample comes from a study of cytomegalovirus exposure and HLA in healthy donors. Study-wide results and caveats: According to an earlier analysis, most TCR beta V segments yielded productive rearrangements about 90% or about 30% of the time.

Material: PBMCs. The gene calls are TRBV6-5 and TRBJ1-1; D may be TRBD1 (6 bases). The TCR comes from a man between 45 and 60 years old in good health and CMV-seronegative. The CDR3 bases are TGTGCCAGCAGACCTGGACAGAGGGACACTGAAGCTTTCTTT. It yields the protein CASRPGQRDTEAFF.